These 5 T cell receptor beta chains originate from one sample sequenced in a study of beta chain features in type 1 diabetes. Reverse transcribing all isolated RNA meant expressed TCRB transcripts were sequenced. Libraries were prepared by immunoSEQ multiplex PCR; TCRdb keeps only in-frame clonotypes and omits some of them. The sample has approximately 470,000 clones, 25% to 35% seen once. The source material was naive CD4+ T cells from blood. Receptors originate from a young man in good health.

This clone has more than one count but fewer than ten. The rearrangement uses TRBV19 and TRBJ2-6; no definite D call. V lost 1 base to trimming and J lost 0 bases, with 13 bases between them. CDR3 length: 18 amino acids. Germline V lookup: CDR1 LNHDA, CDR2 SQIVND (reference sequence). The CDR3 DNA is TGTGCCAGTAGTATAGCGCAGCGAGCGATCTCTGGGGCCAACGTCCTGACTTTC. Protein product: CASSIAQRAISGANVLTF.

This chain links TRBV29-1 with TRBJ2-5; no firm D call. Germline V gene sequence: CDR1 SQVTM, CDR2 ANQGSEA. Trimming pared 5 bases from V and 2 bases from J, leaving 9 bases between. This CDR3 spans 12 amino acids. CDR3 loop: CSVREQQETQYF. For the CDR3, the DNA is TGCAGCGTTAGAGAGCAGCAAGAGACCCAGTACTTC.

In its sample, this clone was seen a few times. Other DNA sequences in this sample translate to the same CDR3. The CDR3 DNA reads TGTGCCAGCAGCGTAGGCGGGTCTGGGGCCAACGTCCTGACTTTC. Its translation is CASSVGGSGANVLTF. V is TRBV9 and J is TRBJ2-6; D is possibly TRBD2 (5 bases). The CDR3 is 15 amino acids. Trimming stripped 0 bases from V and 1 base from J, with 5 bases between. The germline CDR1 and CDR2 sequences are SGDLS and YYNGEE.

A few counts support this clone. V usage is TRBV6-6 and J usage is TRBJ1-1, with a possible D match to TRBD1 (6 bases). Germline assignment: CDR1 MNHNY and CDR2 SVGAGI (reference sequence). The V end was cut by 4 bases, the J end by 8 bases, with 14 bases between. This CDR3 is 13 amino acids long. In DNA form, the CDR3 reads TGTGCCAGCAGTTGGGAGGGCAGGGGCGAAGCTTTCTTT. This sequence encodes CASSWEGRGEAFF.

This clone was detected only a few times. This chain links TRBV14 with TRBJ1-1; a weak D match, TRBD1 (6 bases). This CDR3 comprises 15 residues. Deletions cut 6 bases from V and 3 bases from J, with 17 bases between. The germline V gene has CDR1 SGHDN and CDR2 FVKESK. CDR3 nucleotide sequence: TGTGCCAGCAGTCACCTACAGGGAAGGGACACTGAAGCTTTCTTT. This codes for CASSHLQGRDTEAFF.